This T cell receptor (beta chain) was captured by sequencing in a study of naive and memory T cell subsets. J gave up 6 bases and V 8 bases, and 17 bases lay outside the gene matches. Germline V gives CDR1 SNHLY, CDR2 FYNNEI. There are 17 residues in the CDR3. This clonotype was observed many times. Both TRBC1 and TRBC2 were covered by a beta constant-region primer of two equimolar oligonucleotides. In TCRdb, the UMI-ligation and nested PCR reads were re-called with MiXCR into one record per CDR3 protein. The table records some 4,600 distinct CDR3 sequences, around 7.2% of them present only once. This chain links TRBV2 with TRBJ2-1, with 9 bases that match TRBD2. Sequenced sample: CD4+ TEMRA cells from blood. Subset here: effector memory re-expressing CD45RA, CD45RA+ CD27-. This sequence was found in a human donor in good health. CDR3 sequence (DNA): TGTGCCAGCCAACTCGTCGGAGGCGGGAGGGTGGGCAATGAGCAGTTCTTC. Its translation is CASQLVGGGRVGNEQFF.